These 16 T cell receptor beta chains originate from one sample sequenced in a study of identical twins. Using its own MiXCR run on the 5' RACE reads, TCRdb lists one record per CDR3 protein. The table has roughly 290,000 distinct CDR3 sequences, 9.5% seen once. These data were also reused for a study on yellow fever vaccine responses in identical twins.

Sequenced input: CD8+ T cells sorted from blood. The receptors shown here come from a young woman in good health.

This rearrangement joins TRBV20-1 to TRBJ2-3; 14 positions agree with TRBD2. The CDR3 has 17 residues. V lost 5 bases to trimming and J lost 5 bases; unmatched junction nucleotides: 12. Germline CDR1 is DFQATT and CDR2 is SNEGSKA (reference sequence). As DNA, the CDR3 is TGCAGTGCTCTCACTCCGGGACTAGCGGGGGCCGGAGATACGCAGTATTTT. Its translation is CSALTPGLAGAGDTQYF.

A note on this clonotype: Since a much larger clone is just one base distant, this may be a read error. This sequence joins TRBV4-3 and TRBJ2-3; 7 nucleotides agree with TRBD2. This CDR3 contains 13 residues. Germline V CDR1 and CDR2: LGHNA, YSLEER. CDR3 DNA: TGCGCCAGCAGACTAGCGAGTACAGGTACGCAGTATTTT. This codes for CASRLASTGTQYF.

This clonotype was counted only a few times. The V gene is TRBV3-1, the J gene TRBJ2-5; 13 nucleotides agree with TRBD2. V lost 6 bases, J lost 4 bases, and 8 bases stayed unmatched. There are 16 residues in the CDR3. Germline V gene lookup returns CDR1 LGHDT and CDR2 YNNKEL (reference sequence). CDR3: CASSPTSGGPGETQYF. In DNA, the CDR3 is TGTGCCAGCAGTCCGACTAGCGGGGGGCCGGGAGAGACCCAGTACTTC.

The rearrangement links TRBV27 to TRBJ2-2; no clear D gene. Germline V lookup: CDR1 MNHEY, CDR2 SMNVEV (reference sequence). V gave up 7 bases and J gave up 3 bases, with 3 bases separating them. This CDR3 is 11 amino acids long. The CDR3 DNA sequence: TGTGCCAGCAACTACACCGGGGAGCTGTTTTTT. Amino acid sequence: CASNYTGELFF.

This clonotype was recorded a few times. The chain employs TRBV6-2 or TRBV6-3 and TRBJ2-7, with 8 bases identical to TRBD2. There are 14 residues in the CDR3. Germline lookup yields CDR1 MNHEY and CDR2 SVGEGT. V shed 6 bases and J 6 bases; nucleotides not matched to a gene: 10. This CDR3 is CASSWTSLDGEQYF. The CDR3 DNA reads as TGTGCCAGCAGCTGGACTAGCCTGGATGGCGAGCAGTACTTC.

The gene calls are TRBV27 and TRBJ2-7, with 11 bases fitting TRBD2. J gave up 3 bases and V 0 bases, and 10 bases lay outside the gene matches. In germline, CDR1 is MNHEY, CDR2 SMNVEV (reference sequence). The CDR3 runs 18 residues. The DNA of the CDR3 is TGTGCCAGCAGTTTATCCCCGGGACTAGCGGACCTTCACTACGAGCAGTACTTC. Amino acid sequence: CASSLSPGLADLHYEQYF.

The sample holds many counts of this clonotype. The V call is TRBV3-1, the J call TRBJ1-2; a possible D gene is TRBD1 (5 bases). Trimming took off 0 bases at V and 3 bases at J, with 14 bases between the two ends. Per the germline V gene, CDR1 is LGHDT and CDR2 is YNNKEL (reference sequence). This CDR3 contains 16 residues. The CDR3 here is CASSQEGLGQDYGYTF. CDR3 DNA sequence: TGTGCCAGCAGCCAAGAAGGGTTGGGGCAGGACTATGGCTACACCTTC.

This clonotype was detected a few times. V usage is TRBV11-1 and J usage is TRBJ2-7; 10 positions match TRBD1. CDR1 SGHAT and CDR2 FQDESV come from the germline V gene (reference sequence). The V and J ends lost 5 bases and 0 bases, in that order; junction bases with no gene match: 19. The CDR3 totals 20 residues. The CDR3 nucleotides read TGTGCCAGCAGCCAAAAAACCGGGACAGGGGACGCCACATACTCCTACGAGCAGTACTTC. Its translation is CASSQKTGTGDATYSYEQYF.

There are many counts of this clonotype. The chain uses TRBV29-1 and TRBJ2-1, with 12 positions matching TRBD2. V lost 5 bases and J lost 8; bases outside the gene matches: 7. Germline-derived CDR1 and CDR2 are SQVTM and ANQGSEA. This CDR3 is built from 14 residues. The CDR3 region has the DNA TGCAGCGTTCTCCCTAGCGGGAGGGCCCATGAGCAGTTCTTC. Its translation is CSVLPSGRAHEQFF.

This clonotype was recorded at least ten times. V gene TRBV20-1 combines with J gene TRBJ1-6, with no clear D. The length of the CDR3 is 13 residues. Germline V CDR1 and CDR2: DFQATT, SNEGSKA (reference sequence). Trimming removed 0 bases at V and 9 bases at J, with 9 bases between. CDR3 nucleotide sequence: TGCAGTGCTAGAGATATCCTTTTTTCACCCCTCCACTTT. Translation: CSARDILFSPLHF.

Only a few counts were recorded for this clonotype. V usage is TRBV5-6 and J usage is TRBJ1-2; D is ambiguous. The germline CDR1 and CDR2 sequences are SGHDT and YYEEEE. V lost 0 bases to trimming and J lost 4 bases, with 10 bases between them. The CDR3 runs 14 residues. The CDR3 here is CASSLGTEIYGYTF. Written as DNA, the CDR3 is TGTGCCAGCAGCTTGGGTACGGAAATCTATGGCTACACCTTC.

In this sample, this clonotype turned up a few times. V gene TRBV6-1 combines with J gene TRBJ1-2; 7 nucleotides line up with TRBD1. This CDR3 is built from 14 residues. Germline assignment: CDR1 MNHNS and CDR2 SASEGT. Trimming at V came to 5 bases and at J to 4 bases, leaving 7 bases not matched to a gene. The CDR3 protein is CASSPRDRFYGYTF. The CDR3 DNA is TGTGCCAGCAGTCCCCGGGACAGATTCTATGGCTACACCTTC.

This rearrangement joins TRBV10-3 to TRBJ2-3; 7 bases align to TRBD2. Germline V gives CDR1 ENHRY, CDR2 SYGVKD. The CDR3 spans 17 residues. Trimming took 3 bases from V and 2 from J; bases not matched to a gene: 11. CDR3 bases: TGTGCCATCAGTGATGGTAGCGGGTTAACCTACACAGATACGCAGTATTTT. It is translated as CAISDGSGLTYTDTQYF.

This clonotype was seen many times. J is TRBJ2-1 and V is TRBV5-1; no clear D. Germline lookup yields CDR1 SGHRS and CDR2 YFSETQ. The CDR3 covers 15 residues. V lost 3 bases and J lost 2, with 12 bases in between. This chain's CDR3 is CASSSGTNTYNEQFF. CDR3 in DNA: TGCGCCAGCAGCTCTGGAACAAACACCTACAATGAGCAGTTCTTC.

As DNA, the CDR3 is TGTGCCAGCAGCGGGCCGCTAGCCAAAAACATTCAGTACTTC. It is translated as CASSGPLAKNIQYF. J is TRBJ2-4 and V is TRBV3-1; no clear D gene. Germline CDR1 reads LGHDT; CDR2 reads YNNKEL (reference sequence). The CDR3 runs 14 residues. V gave up 5 bases and J gave up 0 bases, with 8 bases separating them.

The sample holds many counts of this clonotype. The gene calls are TRBV27 and TRBJ2-2; possible D gene TRBD1, 6 bases. This CDR3 spans 14 amino acids. Germline V lookup: CDR1 MNHEY, CDR2 SMNVEV (reference sequence). Trimming took 7 bases from V and 5 from J, leaving 14 bases between them. The CDR3 sequence: CASKEGGWTGELFF. The DNA of the CDR3 is TGTGCCAGCAAGGAAGGGGGATGGACCGGGGAGCTGTTTTTT.